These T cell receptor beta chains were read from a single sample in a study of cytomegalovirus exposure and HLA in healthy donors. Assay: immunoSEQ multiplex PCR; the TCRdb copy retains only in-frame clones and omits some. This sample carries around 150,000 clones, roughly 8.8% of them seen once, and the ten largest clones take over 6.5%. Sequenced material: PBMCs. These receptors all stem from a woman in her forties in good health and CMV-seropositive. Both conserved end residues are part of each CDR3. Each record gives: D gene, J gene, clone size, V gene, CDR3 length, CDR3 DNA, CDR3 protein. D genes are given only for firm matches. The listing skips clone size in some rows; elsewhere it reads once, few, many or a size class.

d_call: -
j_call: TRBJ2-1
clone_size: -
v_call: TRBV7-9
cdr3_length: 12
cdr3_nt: TGTGCCAGCAGCTTAGAGGGGGGGGCTCCGTTCTTC
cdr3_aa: CASSLEGGAPFF

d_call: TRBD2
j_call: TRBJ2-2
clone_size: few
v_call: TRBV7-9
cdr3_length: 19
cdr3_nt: TGTGCCAGCAGCTTAGCCGGGACTAGCGGGGGCCATTCGGGCGGGGAGCTGTTTTTT
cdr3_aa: CASSLAGTSGGHSGGELFF

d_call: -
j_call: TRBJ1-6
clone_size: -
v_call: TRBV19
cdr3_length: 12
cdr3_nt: TGTGCCAGTAGTACACTACTGGGACCCCTCCACTTT
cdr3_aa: CASSTLLGPLHF

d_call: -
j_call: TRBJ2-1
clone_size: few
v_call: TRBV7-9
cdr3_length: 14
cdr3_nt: TGTGCCAGCAGCTTAGGCGTTCTAGTCGATGAGCAGTTCTTC
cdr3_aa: CASSLGVLVDEQFF

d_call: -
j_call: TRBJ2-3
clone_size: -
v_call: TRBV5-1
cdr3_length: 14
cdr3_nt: TGCGCCAGCAGCTTGGACAGAAGCACAGATACGCAGTATTTT
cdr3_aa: CASSLDRSTDTQYF

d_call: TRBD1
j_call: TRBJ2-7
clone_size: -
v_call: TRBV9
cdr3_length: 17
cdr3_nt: TGTGCCAGCAGCGTCTCCGTCGAAGGACAGGGTCCCTACGAGCAGTACTTC
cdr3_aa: CASSVSVEGQGPYEQYF

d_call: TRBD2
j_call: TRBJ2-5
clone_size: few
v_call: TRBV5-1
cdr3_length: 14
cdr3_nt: TGCGCCAGCCAACGGGACTACCAGCAAGAGACCCAGTACTTC
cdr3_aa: CASQRDYQQETQYF

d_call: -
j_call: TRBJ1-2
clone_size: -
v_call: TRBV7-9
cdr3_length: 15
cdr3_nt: TGTGCCAGCAGCTTTGGACAGTATGACCTATGGGACTACACCTTC
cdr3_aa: CASSFGQYDLWDYTF

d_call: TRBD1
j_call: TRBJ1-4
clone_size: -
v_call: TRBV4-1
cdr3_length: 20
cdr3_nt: TGCGCCAGCAGCCAAGAAACCGGGACAGGGGCCTCTACACCTAATGAAAAACTGTTTTTT
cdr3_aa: CASSQETGTGASTPNEKLFF

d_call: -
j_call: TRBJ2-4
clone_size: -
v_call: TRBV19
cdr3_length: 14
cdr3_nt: TGTGCCAGTAGAGCCCCTTGGGCCAAAAACATTCAGTACTTC
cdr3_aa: CASRAPWAKNIQYF

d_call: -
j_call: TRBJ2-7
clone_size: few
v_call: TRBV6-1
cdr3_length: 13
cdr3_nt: TGTGCCAGCGGCCAGGGGTCATCCTACGAGCAGTACTTC
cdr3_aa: CASGQGSSYEQYF

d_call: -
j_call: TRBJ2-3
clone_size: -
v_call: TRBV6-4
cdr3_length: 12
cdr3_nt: TGTGCCAGCAGACAACGCGGAGATACGCAGTATTTT
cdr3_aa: CASRQRGDTQYF

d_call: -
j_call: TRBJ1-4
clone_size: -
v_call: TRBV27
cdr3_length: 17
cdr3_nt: TGTGCCAGCAGCCAGCAGGGGATTCGGATTACTAATGAAAAACTGTTTTTT
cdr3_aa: CASSQQGIRITNEKLFF

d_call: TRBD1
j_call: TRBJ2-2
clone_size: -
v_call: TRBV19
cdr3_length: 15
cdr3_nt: TGTGCCAGTAGTCAATCACAGGGGTTAGCCGGGGAGCTGTTTTTT
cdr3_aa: CASSQSQGLAGELFF

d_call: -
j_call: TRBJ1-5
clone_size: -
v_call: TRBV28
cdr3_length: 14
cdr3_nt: TGTGCCAGCAGTCGCGGGGGTCCTCATCAGCCCCAGCATTTT
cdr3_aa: CASSRGGPHQPQHF

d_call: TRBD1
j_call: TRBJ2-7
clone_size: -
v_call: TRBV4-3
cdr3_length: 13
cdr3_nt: TGCGCCAGCAGCCAAGATAGGGACAGCAAGCAGTACTTC
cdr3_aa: CASSQDRDSKQYF

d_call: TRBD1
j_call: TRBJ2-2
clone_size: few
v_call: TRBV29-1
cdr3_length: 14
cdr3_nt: TGCAGCACCCGGGACAGGGGCGGAACCGGGGAGCTGTTTTTT
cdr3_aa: CSTRDRGGTGELFF

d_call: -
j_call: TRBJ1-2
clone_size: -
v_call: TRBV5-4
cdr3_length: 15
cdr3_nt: TGTGCCAGCAGCTTGCGAACGGGAGAAGCGACCGGCTACACCTTC
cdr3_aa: CASSLRTGEATGYTF

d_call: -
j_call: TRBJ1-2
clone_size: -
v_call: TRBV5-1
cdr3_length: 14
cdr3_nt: TGCGCCAGCAGCCCCATTGACAGCGCCAATGGCTACACCTTC
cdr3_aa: CASSPIDSANGYTF

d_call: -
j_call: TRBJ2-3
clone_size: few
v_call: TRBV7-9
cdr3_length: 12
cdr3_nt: TGTGCCAGCAGCTGGGGGGAAGATACGCAGTATTTT
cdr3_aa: CASSWGEDTQYF

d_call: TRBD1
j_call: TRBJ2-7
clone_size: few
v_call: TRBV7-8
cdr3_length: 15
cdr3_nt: TGTGCCAGCAGCTTAGCCGGGACAGGGGGCTACGAGCAGTACTTC
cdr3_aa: CASSLAGTGGYEQYF

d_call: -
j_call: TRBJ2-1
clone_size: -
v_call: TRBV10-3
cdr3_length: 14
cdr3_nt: TGTGCCATCAGTGAAAGGAGCAGCGGATATGAGCAGTTCTTC
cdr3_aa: CAISERSSGYEQFF

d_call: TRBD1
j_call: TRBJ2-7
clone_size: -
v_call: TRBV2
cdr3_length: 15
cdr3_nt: TGTGCCAGCAGCCCGGGGACAGGGTACTCCTACGAGCAGTACTTC
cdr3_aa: CASSPGTGYSYEQYF

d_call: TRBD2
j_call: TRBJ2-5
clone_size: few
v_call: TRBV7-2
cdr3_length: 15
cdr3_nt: TGTGCCAGCAGCTTTAGCGGGGCGGTTGATGAGACCCAGTACTTC
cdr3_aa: CASSFSGAVDETQYF

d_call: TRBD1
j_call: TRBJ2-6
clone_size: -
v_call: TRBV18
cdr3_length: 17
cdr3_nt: TGTGCCAGCTCCCAGGGACAGGGGGCTTCTGGGGCCAACGTCCTGACTTTC
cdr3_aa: CASSQGQGASGANVLTF

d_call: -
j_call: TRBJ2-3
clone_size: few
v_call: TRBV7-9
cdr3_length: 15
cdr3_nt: TGTGCCAGCAGCCCCGGAACTAGTGGCACAGATACGCAGTATTTT
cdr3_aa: CASSPGTSGTDTQYF

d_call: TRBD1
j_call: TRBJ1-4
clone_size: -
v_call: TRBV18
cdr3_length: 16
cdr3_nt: TGTGCCAGCTCACCGATATTAGACAGGGCTCATGAAAAACTGTTTTTT
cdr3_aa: CASSPILDRAHEKLFF

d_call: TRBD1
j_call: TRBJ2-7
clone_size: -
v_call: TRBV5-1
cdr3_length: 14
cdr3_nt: TGCGCCAGCAGTCCGGGACAGACACGCTACGAGCAGTACTTC
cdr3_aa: CASSPGQTRYEQYF

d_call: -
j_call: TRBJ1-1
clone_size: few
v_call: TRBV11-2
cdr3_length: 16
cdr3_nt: TGTGCCAGCAGCTTAAGGGCGGGGGGGCTATACACTGAAGCTTTCTTT
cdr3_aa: CASSLRAGGLYTEAFF

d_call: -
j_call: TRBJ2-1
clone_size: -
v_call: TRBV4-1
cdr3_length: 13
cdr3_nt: TGCGCCAGCAGCCACTTATCCTACAATGAGCAGTTCTTC
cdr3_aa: CASSHLSYNEQFF

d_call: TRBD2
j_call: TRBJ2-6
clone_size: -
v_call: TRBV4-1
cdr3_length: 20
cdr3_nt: TGCGCCAGCAGCCATTCCCCCCGGAATAGCGGGAGCTCTGGGGCCAACGTCCTGACTTTC
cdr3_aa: CASSHSPRNSGSSGANVLTF

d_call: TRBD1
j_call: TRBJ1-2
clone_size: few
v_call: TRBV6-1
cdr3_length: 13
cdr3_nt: TGTGCCAGCAGCCGGGACAGGAACTATGGCTACACCTTC
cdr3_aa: CASSRDRNYGYTF

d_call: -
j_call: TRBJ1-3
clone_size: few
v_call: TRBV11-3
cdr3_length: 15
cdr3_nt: TGTGCCAGCACCTCGGACAGTAGGATTGGAAACACCATATATTTT
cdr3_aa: CASTSDSRIGNTIYF

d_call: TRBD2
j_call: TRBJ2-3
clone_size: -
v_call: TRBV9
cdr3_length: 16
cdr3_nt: TGTGCCGGCAGCGTAGCTAAGCGGGGGGGCACAGATACGCAGTATTTT
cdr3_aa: CAGSVAKRGGTDTQYF

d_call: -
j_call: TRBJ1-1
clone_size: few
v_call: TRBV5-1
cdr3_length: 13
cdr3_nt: TGCGCCAGCAGCCAAGCTGAGAACCTTGAGGCTTTCTTT
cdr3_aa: CASSQAENLEAFF

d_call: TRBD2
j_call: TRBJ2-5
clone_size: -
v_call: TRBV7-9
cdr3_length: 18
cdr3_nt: TGTGCCAGCAGCTTAGAGTGGAACATAGCGGGGAACCAAGAGACCCAGTACTTC
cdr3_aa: CASSLEWNIAGNQETQYF

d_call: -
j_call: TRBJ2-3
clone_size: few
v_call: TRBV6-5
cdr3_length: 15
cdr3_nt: TGTGCCAGCAGTTACTCTCCTTCCAGGCCAGATACGCAGTATTTT
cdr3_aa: CASSYSPSRPDTQYF

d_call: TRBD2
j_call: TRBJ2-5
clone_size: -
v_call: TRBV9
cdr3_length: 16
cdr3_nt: TGTGCCAGCAGCGTCCAGGAGCGGGGGGGCGGAGAGACCCAGTACTTC
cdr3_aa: CASSVQERGGGETQYF

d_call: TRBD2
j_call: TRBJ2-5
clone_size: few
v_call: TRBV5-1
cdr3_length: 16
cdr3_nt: TGCGCCAGCAGCAGTCCTAGCGGGAACTACCAAGAGACCCAGTACTTC
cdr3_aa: CASSSPSGNYQETQYF

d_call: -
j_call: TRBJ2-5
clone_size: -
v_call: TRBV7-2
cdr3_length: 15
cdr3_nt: TGTGCCAGCAGCCCCCGTTTCGGGGGAGGAGAGACCCAGTACTTC
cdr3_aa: CASSPRFGGGETQYF

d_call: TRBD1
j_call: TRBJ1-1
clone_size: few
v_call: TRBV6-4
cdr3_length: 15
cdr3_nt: TGTGCCAGCAGTGAGAGGACAGGCATGAACACTGAAGCTTTCTTT
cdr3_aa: CASSERTGMNTEAFF

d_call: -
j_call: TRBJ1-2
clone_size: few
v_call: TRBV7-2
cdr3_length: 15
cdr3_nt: TGTGCCAGCAGCTTGGTGGTAGGGGCTAACTATGGCTACACCTTC
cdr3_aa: CASSLVVGANYGYTF

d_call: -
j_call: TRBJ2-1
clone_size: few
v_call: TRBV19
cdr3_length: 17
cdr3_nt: TGTGCCAGTAGTATAGCGGCAACTACTACCCCCTACAATGAGCAGTTCTTC
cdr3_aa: CASSIAATTTPYNEQFF

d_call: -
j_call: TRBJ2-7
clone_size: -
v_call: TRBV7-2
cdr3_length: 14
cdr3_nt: TGTGCCAGCAGCTTAGAGTGGGGCCCCTACGAGCAGTACTTC
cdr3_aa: CASSLEWGPYEQYF

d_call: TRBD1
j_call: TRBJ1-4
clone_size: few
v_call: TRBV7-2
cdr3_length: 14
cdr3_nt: TGTGCCAGCAGCCCGCGGACAGGTTCGGAAAAACTGTTTTTT
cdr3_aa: CASSPRTGSEKLFF

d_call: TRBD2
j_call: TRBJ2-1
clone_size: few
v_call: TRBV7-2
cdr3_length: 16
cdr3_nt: TGTGCCAGCAGCTTCAGCGCGGGACTAGCTTCGAATGAGCAGTTCTTC
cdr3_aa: CASSFSAGLASNEQFF

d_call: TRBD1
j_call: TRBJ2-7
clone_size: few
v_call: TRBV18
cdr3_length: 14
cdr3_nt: TGTGCCAGCTCACCGACAGGGCTCCTCTACGAGCAGTACTTC
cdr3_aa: CASSPTGLLYEQYF

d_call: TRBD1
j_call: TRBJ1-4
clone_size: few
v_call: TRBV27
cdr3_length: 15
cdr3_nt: TGTGCCAGCAGAATACAGACAGGGGGCGATGAAAAACTGTTTTTT
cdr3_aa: CASRIQTGGDEKLFF

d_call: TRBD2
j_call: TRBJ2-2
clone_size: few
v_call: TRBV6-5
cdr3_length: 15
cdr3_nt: TGTGCCAGCAGTTATACCGGGGGGTACACCGGGGAGCTGTTTTTT
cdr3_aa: CASSYTGGYTGELFF

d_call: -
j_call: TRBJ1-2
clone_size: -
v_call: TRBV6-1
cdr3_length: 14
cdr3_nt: TGTGCCAGCAGTGAAGCTGACAGGCTCTATGGCTACACCTTC
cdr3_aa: CASSEADRLYGYTF

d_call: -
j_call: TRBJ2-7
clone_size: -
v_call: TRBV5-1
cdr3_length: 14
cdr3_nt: TGCGCCAGCAGCTTGGCTCGGGGGTCCTACGAGCAGTACTTC
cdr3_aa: CASSLARGSYEQYF

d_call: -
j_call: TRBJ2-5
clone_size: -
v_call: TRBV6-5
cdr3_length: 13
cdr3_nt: TGTGCCAGCAGTTACTCAATGGTGGCTTACCAGTACTTC
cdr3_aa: CASSYSMVAYQYF

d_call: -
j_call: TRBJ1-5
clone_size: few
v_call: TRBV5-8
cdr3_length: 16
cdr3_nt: TGTGCCAGCAGCTTGGAAGATAACTACAGCAATCAGCCCCAGCATTTT
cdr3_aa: CASSLEDNYSNQPQHF

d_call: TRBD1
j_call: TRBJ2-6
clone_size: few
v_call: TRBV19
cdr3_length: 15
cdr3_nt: TGTGCCAGTAGTTTCCAGGGGGCTGGGGCCAACGTCCTGACTTTC
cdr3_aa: CASSFQGAGANVLTF

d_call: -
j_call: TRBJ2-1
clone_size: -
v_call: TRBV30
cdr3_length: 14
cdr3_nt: TGTGCCTGGATCAACATATACTCCTACAATGAGCAGTTCTTC
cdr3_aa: CAWINIYSYNEQFF